Listed below are T cell receptor beta chains from one sample, sequenced in a study of blood T cell repertoires in COVID-19. TCRdb's table, derived via immunoSEQ multiplex PCR, lists solely in-frame clones and lacks some. The sample contains fewer than 250,000 clones, 70% to 90% of which appear only once. Sequenced sample: PBMCs or T cells enriched from blood (not recorded which). The receptor set was obtained from a man aged 25-45 years who had recovered from COVID-19. Each CDR3 is given with its conserved first and last residue. The D gene is left open where the match is weak. The size of a clone is reported for some rows only, either as once, few or many, or as a class for expanded clones.

V	D	J	size	DNA	CDR3
TRBV19	TRBD1	TRBJ2-1	-	TGTGCCAGTAGTATGATAACAGGGGTGCAGTTCTTC	CASSMITGVQFF
TRBV27	TRBD2	TRBJ2-7	-	TGTGCCAGCAGTTTATTATCGGCGGGAGGGCCCAGGGAGCAGTACTTC	CASSLLSAGGPREQYF
TRBV5-4	TRBD1	TRBJ1-1	-	TGTGCCAGCAGCTTACAGGGGGCGAGGGCTGAAGCTTTCTTT	CASSLQGARAEAFF
TRBV5-1	TRBD1	TRBJ2-7	-	TGCGCCAGCAGCCCAGACAGGGGGCATGGCTACGAGCAGTACTTC	CASSPDRGHGYEQYF
TRBV21-1	-	TRBJ2-7	-	TGTGCCAGCAGCTCTCGGGTCTACGAGCAGTACTTC	CASSSRVYEQYF
TRBV4-1	-	TRBJ2-7	-	TGCGCCAGCAGCCAAGATGCGGGGGCGCGTGAGCAGTACTTC	CASSQDAGAREQYF
TRBV7-9	-	TRBJ1-1	-	TGTGCCAGCAGCTTAACCCCAGGGCTCCCTGAAGCTTTCTTT	CASSLTPGLPEAFF
TRBV6-5	-	TRBJ2-7	-	TGTGCCAGCACCGACCCCAAATCGTTGGCAGGGCAGTACTTC	CASTDPKSLAGQYF
TRBV28	-	TRBJ1-5	once	TGTGCCAGCAGTCTATTAACTAAGCCCCAGCATTTT	CASSLLTKPQHF
TRBV6-5	TRBD1	TRBJ1-3	-	TGTGCCAGCAGACGGACAGGAGACTCTGGAAACACCATATATTTT	CASRRTGDSGNTIYF
TRBV3-1/TRBV3-2	TRBD1	TRBJ1-2	-	TGTGCCAGCAGCCCCCTCGGACAGGGAACCCACTATGGCTACACCTTC	CASSPLGQGTHYGYTF
TRBV24-1	TRBD1	TRBJ2-5	-	TGTGCCACCTCCAGGGGGCCTGGGGAGACCCAGTACTTC	CATSRGPGETQYF
TRBV30	TRBD1	TRBJ1-5	once	TGTGCCTGGGGTCGAGGACAGGAGAATCAGCCCCAGCATTTT	CAWGRGQENQPQHF
TRBV15	-	TRBJ2-2	few	TGTGCCACCAGGGGGGGGCAAAACACCGGGGAGCTGTTTTTT	CATRGGQNTGELFF
TRBV5-8	-	TRBJ2-2	-	TGTGCCAGCAGCTTACCCGGGTCCCGAGGGTCGGGCACCGGGGAGCTGTTTTTT	CASSLPGSRGSGTGELFF
TRBV11-3	-	TRBJ2-3	-	TGTGCCAGCAGCCCTGGGGGGGGCGTCTCTCCAGATACGCAGTATTTT	CASSPGGGVSPDTQYF
TRBV5-1	TRBD1	TRBJ1-6	-	TGCGCCAGCAGCTCACAGGGGGGTCCTAATTCACCCCTCCACTTT	CASSSQGGPNSPLHF
TRBV7-2	-	TRBJ2-3	-	TGTGCCAGCAGCTGGGCCTCGGATACGCAGTATTTT	CASSWASDTQYF
TRBV4-2	-	TRBJ1-2	-	TGTGCCAGCAGCCAGACGGACAGTCTGAATGGCTACACCTTC	CASSQTDSLNGYTF
TRBV6-2/TRBV6-3	-	TRBJ2-6	-	TGTGCCAGCAGTTACTCGTCGGAGTCTGGGGCCAACGTCCTGACTTTC	CASSYSSESGANVLTF
TRBV18	-	TRBJ1-2	-	TGTGCCAGCTCACCCGAACAGGTCGGCTATGGCTACACCTTC	CASSPEQVGYGYTF
TRBV7-6	TRBD1	TRBJ1-3	few	TGTGCCAGCAGCTCGCCAGGGGGCTCTGGAAACACCATATATTTT	CASSSPGGSGNTIYF
TRBV7-9	-	TRBJ2-6	-	TGTGCCAGCACTCTACGCGGGTCTGGGGCCAACGTCCTGACTTTC	CASTLRGSGANVLTF
TRBV19	TRBD2	TRBJ2-1	-	TGTGCCAGCAGGACGCGGGGGAGCTCCTACAATGAGCAGTTCTTC	CASRTRGSSYNEQFF
TRBV28	-	TRBJ2-3	few	TGTGCCAGCAGTTTGGCCTACAGAGATACGCAGTATTTT	CASSLAYRDTQYF
TRBV5-8	TRBD1	TRBJ1-4	-	TGTGCCAGCAGCTTTCCGGGACAGTTTAATGAAAAACTGTTTTTT	CASSFPGQFNEKLFF
TRBV28	TRBD1	TRBJ1-6	once	TGTGCCAGCAGTACCGGGACAGGGGCGAGGTCACCCCTCCACTTT	CASSTGTGARSPLHF
TRBV29-1	TRBD1	TRBJ2-2	few	TGCAGCGTCCAACCAGGGGGCGGGGAGCTGTTTTTT	CSVQPGGGELFF